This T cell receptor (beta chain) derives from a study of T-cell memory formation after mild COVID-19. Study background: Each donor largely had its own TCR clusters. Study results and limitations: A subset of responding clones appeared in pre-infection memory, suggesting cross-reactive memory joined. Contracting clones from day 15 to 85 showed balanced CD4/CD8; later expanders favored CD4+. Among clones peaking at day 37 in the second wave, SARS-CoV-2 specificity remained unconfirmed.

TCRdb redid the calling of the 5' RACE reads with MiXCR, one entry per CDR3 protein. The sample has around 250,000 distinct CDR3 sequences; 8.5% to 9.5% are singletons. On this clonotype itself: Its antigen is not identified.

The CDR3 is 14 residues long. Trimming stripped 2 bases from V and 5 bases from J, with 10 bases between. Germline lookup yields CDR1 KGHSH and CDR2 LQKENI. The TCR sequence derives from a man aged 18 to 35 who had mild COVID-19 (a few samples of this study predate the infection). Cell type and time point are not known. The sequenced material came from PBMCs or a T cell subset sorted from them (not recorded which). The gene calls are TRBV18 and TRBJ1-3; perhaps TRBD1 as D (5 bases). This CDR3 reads CASSPGADRNTIYF. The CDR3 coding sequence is TGTGCCAGCTCACCAGGGGCAGACCGAAACACCATATATTTT.